This passage covers 18 T cell receptor beta chains from one sample sequenced in a study of T cell responses to AZD1222 COVID-19 vaccine. Some clones are missing from TCRdb's copy, which holds only in-frame ones; the method was immunoSEQ multiplex PCR. The sample includes over 90,000 clones, 90% seen only once; the top ten take 4.5% to 5.5%. The sample here was peripheral blood, taken on day 0 of AZD1222 vaccination. The receptors stem from an adult in good health.

This chain connects TRBV5-1 to TRBJ2-7; the D is unclear. There are 15 residues in the CDR3. Per the germline V gene, CDR1 is SGHRS and CDR2 is YFSETQ. V was pared by 0 bases and J by 2 bases, with 12 bases between. Here the CDR3 reads CASSLAPELTYEQYF. The CDR3 bases are TGCGCCAGCAGCTTGGCACCGGAGTTAACCTACGAGCAGTACTTC. The full variable domain, completed using reference TRBV5-1 and TRBJ2-7, is KAGVTQTPRYLIKTRGQQVTLSCSPISGHRSVSWYQQTPGQGLQFLFEYFSETQRNKGNFPGRFSGRQFSNSRSEMNVSTLELGDSALYLCASSLAPELTYEQYFGPGTRLTVT.

This chain connects TRBV10-2 to TRBJ2-7; no clear D. V dropped 3 bases and J dropped 5 bases, with 8 bases sitting between them. CDR3 length: 12 amino acids. Germline loops: CDR1 WSHSY, CDR2 SAAADI. CDR3 in DNA: TGCGCCAGCAGTGAACTTGGAAACGAGCAGTACTTC. Protein sequence: CASSELGNEQYF.

The rearrangement uses TRBV4-2 and TRBJ1-3; a possible D gene is TRBD1 (6 bases). The length of the CDR3 is 16 residues. Germline lookup yields CDR1 LGHNA and CDR2 YNFKEQ. V dropped 0 bases and J dropped 8 bases, with 17 bases sitting between them. CDR3 region: CASSQDFGGLGDTIYF. CDR3 nucleotides: TGTGCCAGCAGCCAAGATTTCGGGGGGCTAGGGGACACCATATATTTT.

In its sample, this clone was seen once. The CDR3 is CASSPPSTGELFF. For the CDR3, the DNA is TGTGCCAGCTCACCCCCCAGCACCGGGGAGCTGTTTTTT. The chain joins TRBV18 to TRBJ2-2, with D uncertain. The germline V and J ends were trimmed by 3 bases and 4 bases, with 6 bases remaining between them. From germline, CDR1 is KGHSH and CDR2 LQKENI. This CDR3 is built from 13 residues.

V and J are TRBV4-2 and TRBJ2-4, with D possibly matching TRBD1 (6 bases). V was pared by 0 bases and J by 10 bases, with 7 bases between. Per germline, CDR1 LGHNA and CDR2 YNFKEQ. The CDR3 covers 12 residues. CDR3 sequence: CASSQEGAIQYF. CDR3 DNA sequence: TGTGCCAGCAGCCAAGAGGGGGCTATTCAGTACTTC.

V gene TRBV19 combines with J gene TRBJ2-2, with 8 bases that match TRBD2. The CDR3 extends over 18 amino acids. Per germline, CDR1 LNHDA and CDR2 SQIVND (reference sequence). Trimming cost V 5 bases and J 1 base; bases outside gene matches: 12. The DNA of the CDR3 is TGTGCCAGTAGTTCGCCGGCGTATAGCGGGGAGAACACCGGGGAGCTGTTTTTT. Encoded protein: CASSSPAYSGENTGELFF.

The chain uses TRBV12-2 and TRBJ2-5; the table names TRBD1, a call not compared with the DNA. TRBV12-2 is reported as a pseudogene. The CDR3 is made up of 17 amino acids. The DNA for the CDR3 is TGTGCAAGTCGCTCAACAAGGGGGCGACGGGGACAAGAGACCCAGTACTTC. Translation gives CASRSTRGRRGQETQYF.

V is TRBV4-1 and J is TRBJ2-1; 11 bases agree with TRBD2. J was trimmed by 6 bases and V by 5 bases; bases with no gene match: 9. The CDR3 has 16 amino acids. The germline V gene encodes CDR1 MGHRA and CDR2 YSYEKL. The CDR3 is CASSKTGLAVSNEQFF. CDR3 sequence (DNA): TGCGCCAGCAGCAAGACGGGACTAGCGGTGAGCAATGAGCAGTTCTTC.

The rearrangement links TRBV7-2 to TRBJ1-4; D is ambiguous. Deletions cut 4 bases from V and 7 bases from J, with 13 bases between. This CDR3 has 14 residues. Germline V gives CDR1 SGHTA, CDR2 FQGNSA. CDR3 sequence reads: CASSSNEYFEKLFF. CDR3 DNA sequence: TGTGCCAGCAGCTCCAACGAGTATTTTGAAAAACTGTTTTTT.

Turning to this clone: The sample carries other DNA sequences with the same CDR3. The chain has TRBV9 and TRBJ1-3; D is unclear. Deletions cut 2 bases from V and 0 bases from J, with 6 bases between. Germline CDR1 reads SGDLS; CDR2 reads YYNGEE. The CDR3 contains 14 residues. CDR3 residues: CASSVRSSGNTIYF. In DNA form, the CDR3 reads TGTGCCAGCAGCGTTCGGAGCTCTGGAAACACCATATATTTT. Full variable domain (missing parts from reference TRBV9 and TRBJ1-3): DSGVTQTPKHLITATGQRVTLRCSPRSGDLSVYWYQQSLDQGLQFLIQYYNGEERAKGNILERFSAQQFPDLHSELNLSSLELGDSALYFCASSVRSSGNTIYFGEGSWLTVV.

The chain couples TRBV12-3 or TRBV12-4 to TRBJ1-1, with D unclear. This CDR3 region has 12 residues. The V end lost 10 bases, the J end lost 1 base, and 10 bases lay between the germline ends. The CDR3 nucleotides are TGTGCCACCGACGGTCAGAACACTGAAGCTTTCTTT. Protein: CATDGQNTEAFF.

The chain combines TRBV2 with TRBJ1-5; D gene uncertain. From germline, CDR1 is SNHLY and CDR2 FYNNEI. Deletions cut 7 bases from V and 2 bases from J, with 12 bases between. The CDR3 length is 14 residues. The CDR3: CASTRDAGNQPQHF. Here the CDR3 DNA reads TGTGCCAGCACGAGGGATGCGGGCAATCAGCCCCAGCATTTT.

This rearrangement joins TRBV6-5 to TRBJ2-7, with D possibly TRBD2 on 5 matching bases. This CDR3 has 15 amino acids. Per germline, CDR1 MNHEY and CDR2 SVGAGI. V shed 8 bases and J shed 0 bases, with 17 bases lying between them. The CDR3, as DNA: TGTGCCAGCGCCCCGGGGTCCGACCCCTCCTACGAGCAGTACTTC. Encoded protein: CASAPGSDPSYEQYF.

This clone was seen a single time. The chain couples TRBV5-1 to TRBJ1-5, with TRBD1 as a possible D gene (5 bases). Per the germline V gene, CDR1 is SGHRS and CDR2 is YFSETQ. V dropped 0 bases and J dropped 4 bases, with 11 bases sitting between them. The CDR3 contains 15 residues. The CDR3, as DNA: TGCGCCAGCAGCTTGGTCGGTGACAGTAATCAGCCCCAGCATTTT. This sequence encodes CASSLVGDSNQPQHF.

CDR3 bases: TGTGCCAGCAGTTACAGGGTCCCGAGATATAATTCACCCCTCCACTTT. Its protein is CASSYRVPRYNSPLHF. The chain employs TRBV6-5 and TRBJ1-6; D not certain. CDR1 is MNHEY and CDR2 is SVGAGI in the germline V gene. The CDR3 runs to 16 residues. The V and J ends lost 2 bases and 4 bases respectively, with 12 bases between them.

The J gene is TRBJ1-5, the V gene TRBV20-1; D gene ambiguous. Germline V lookup: CDR1 DFQATT, CDR2 SNEGSKA (reference sequence). The CDR3 spans 12 residues. V was shortened by 3 bases and J by 4 bases, with 7 bases between the two germline ends. Here the CDR3 reads CSASVLNQPQHF. The CDR3 bases are TGCAGTGCTAGTGTCCTTAATCAGCCCCAGCATTTT.

The rearrangement joins TRBV6-5 to TRBJ1-1; 11 bases are a match to TRBD1. The CDR3 covers 14 residues. Germline loops: CDR1 MNHEY, CDR2 SVGAGI. The ends lost 7 bases at V and 5 bases at J; junction bases unmatched: 6. The CDR3 spells CASTPDRGRTEAFF. The CDR3 nucleotides read TGTGCCAGCACACCGGACAGGGGGCGGACTGAAGCTTTCTTT.

The V and J genes are TRBV7-8 and TRBJ2-2; D not resolved. The CDR3 is made up of 15 amino acids. Per germline, CDR1 SGHVS and CDR2 FQNEAQ. Trimming took 2 bases from V and 4 from J, leaving 11 bases between them. CDR3 amino acids: CASSLYSPGTGELFF. The CDR3 nucleotides read TGTGCCAGCAGCTTATATTCACCCGGCACCGGGGAGCTGTTTTTT.